This T cell receptor beta chain was documented in a study of response to subunit inactivated influenza vaccine. Notes on the study in general: Few new T cells, the authors suggested, are recruited by each seasonal influenza vaccination.

TCRdb reanalysed the RT-PCR reads using MiXCR and keeps one entry per CDR3 protein. This table holds hundreds of thousands of distinct CDR3 sequences, roughly 20% found once. V gave up 5 bases and J gave up 2 bases; unmatched junction bases: 6. Germline CDR1 is SGHAT and CDR2 is FQNNGV. The CDR3 runs to 15 residues. Concerning this clonotype: The antigen remains unidentified.

Material: PBMCs from blood, obtained around 5 days after vaccination. This sequence originates from a man between 45 and 60 years old who received an inactivated influenza vaccine. The gene calls are TRBV11-2 and TRBJ1-1, with 9 bases lining up with TRBD1. CDR3 amino acids: CASSITGGRNTEAFF. CDR3 coding DNA: TGTGCCAGCAGCATTACAGGGGGCAGAAACACTGAAGCTTTCTTT.